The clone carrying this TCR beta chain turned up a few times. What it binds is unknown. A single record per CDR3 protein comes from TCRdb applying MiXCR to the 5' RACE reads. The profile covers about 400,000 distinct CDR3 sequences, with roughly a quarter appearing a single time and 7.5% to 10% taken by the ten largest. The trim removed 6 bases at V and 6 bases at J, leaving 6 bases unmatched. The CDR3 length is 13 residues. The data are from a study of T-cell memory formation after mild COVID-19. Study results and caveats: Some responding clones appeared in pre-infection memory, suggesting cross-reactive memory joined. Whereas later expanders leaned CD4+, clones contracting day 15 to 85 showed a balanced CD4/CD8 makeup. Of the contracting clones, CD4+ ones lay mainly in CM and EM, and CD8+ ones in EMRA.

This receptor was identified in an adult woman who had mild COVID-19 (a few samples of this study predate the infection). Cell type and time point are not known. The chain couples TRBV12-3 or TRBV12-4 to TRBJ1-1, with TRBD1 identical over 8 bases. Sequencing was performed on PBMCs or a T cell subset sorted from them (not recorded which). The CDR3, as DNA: TGTGCCAGCAGCCCCATGACAGGGGCTGAAGCTTTCTTT. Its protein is CASSPMTGAEAFF.